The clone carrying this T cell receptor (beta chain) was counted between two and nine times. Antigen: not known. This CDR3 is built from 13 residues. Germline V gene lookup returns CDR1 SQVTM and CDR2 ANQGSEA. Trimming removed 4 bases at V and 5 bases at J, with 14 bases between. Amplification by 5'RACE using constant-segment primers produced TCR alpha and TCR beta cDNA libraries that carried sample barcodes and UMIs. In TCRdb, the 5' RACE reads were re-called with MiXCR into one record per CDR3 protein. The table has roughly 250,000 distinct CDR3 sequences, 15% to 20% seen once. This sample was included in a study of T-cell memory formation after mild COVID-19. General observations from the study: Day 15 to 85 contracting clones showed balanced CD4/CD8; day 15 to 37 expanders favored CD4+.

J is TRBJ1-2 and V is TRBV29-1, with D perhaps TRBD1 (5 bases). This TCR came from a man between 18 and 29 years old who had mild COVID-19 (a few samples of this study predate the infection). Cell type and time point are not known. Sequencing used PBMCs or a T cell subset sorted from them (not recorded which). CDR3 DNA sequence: TGCAGCGTTGTGGACAAGGTGGTGTATGGCTACACCTTC. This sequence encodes CSVVDKVVYGYTF. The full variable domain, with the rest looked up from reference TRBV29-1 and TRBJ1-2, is SAVISQKPSRDICQRGTSLTIQCQVDSQVTMMFWYRQQPGQSLTLIATANQGSEATYESGFVIDKFPISRPNLTFSTLTVSNMSPEDSSIYLCSVVDKVVYGYTFGSGTRLTVV.